This T cell receptor (beta chain) was sequenced for a study of shared clonotypes between healthy human individuals. Notes on the study in general: Among a few donors, about 5% of naive CD4 clonotypes were found in common.

As concerns this clone: The antigen remains unidentified.

Produced via immunoSEQ multiplex PCR; TCRdb's table is partial and in-frame only. Among some 2,100,000 clones listed, 85% to 95% were seen once. Germline V gene lookup returns CDR1 SEHNR and CDR2 FQNEAQ (reference sequence). This CDR3 is built from 17 residues. V lost 1 base to trimming and J lost 6 bases, with 18 bases between them. Positive CCR7 selection of CD45RO-negative cells yielded the naive CD8 cells, and terminally differentiated effector memory CD45RA+ cells were excluded. Donors were healthy HIV-negative adults without recent acute infections or vaccinations. Donors were Caucasian adults residing in Nashville, Tennessee, USA.

This receptor was obtained from a man aged 18 to 30 in good health. Some clones in this sample may be carry-over from other donors' samples. This sequence joins TRBV7-9 and TRBJ2-2, with D unclear. Sequencing was done on a sample of naive CD8+ T cells from PBMCs. CDR3: CASSLDFEHPQSGELFF. CDR3 nucleotide sequence: TGTGCCAGCAGCTTAGACTTTGAACATCCTCAGTCCGGGGAGCTGTTTTTT.